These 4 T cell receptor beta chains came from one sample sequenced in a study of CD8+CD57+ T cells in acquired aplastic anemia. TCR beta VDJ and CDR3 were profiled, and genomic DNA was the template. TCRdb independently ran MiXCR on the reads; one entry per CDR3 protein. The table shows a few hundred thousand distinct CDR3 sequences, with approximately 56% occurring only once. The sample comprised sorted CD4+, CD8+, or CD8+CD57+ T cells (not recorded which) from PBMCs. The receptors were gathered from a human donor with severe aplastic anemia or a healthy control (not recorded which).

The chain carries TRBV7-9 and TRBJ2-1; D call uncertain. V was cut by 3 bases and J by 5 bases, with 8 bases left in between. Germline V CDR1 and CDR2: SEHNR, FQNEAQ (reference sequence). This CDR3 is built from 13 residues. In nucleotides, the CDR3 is TGTGCCAGCAGCTTGACCTACCACAATGAGCAGTTCTTC. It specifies CASSLTYHNEQFF.

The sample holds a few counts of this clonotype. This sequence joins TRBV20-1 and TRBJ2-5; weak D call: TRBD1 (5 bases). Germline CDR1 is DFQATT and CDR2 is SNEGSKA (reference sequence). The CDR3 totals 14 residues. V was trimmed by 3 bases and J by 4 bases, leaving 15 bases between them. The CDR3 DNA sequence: TGCAGTGCTAGTCCCGACAGCACGGGAGAGACCCAGTACTTC. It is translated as CSASPDSTGETQYF.

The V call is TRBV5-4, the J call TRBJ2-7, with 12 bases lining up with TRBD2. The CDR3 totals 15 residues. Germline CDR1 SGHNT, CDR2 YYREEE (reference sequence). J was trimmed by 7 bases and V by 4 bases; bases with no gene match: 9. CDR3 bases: TGTGCCAGCAGCCCGAGACTAGCGGGAGCTCATGAGCAGTACTTC. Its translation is CASSPRLAGAHEQYF.

The CDR3 region has the DNA TGTGCCAGCAGCATCAACCCCGTTAATACGCAGTATTTT. Translating it yields CASSINPVNTQYF. This chain uses TRBV7-9 with TRBJ2-3; D gene unclear. Germline assignment: CDR1 SEHNR and CDR2 FQNEAQ (reference sequence). This CDR3 has 13 residues. The V and J ends lost 5 bases and 7 bases respectively, with 13 bases between them.